This TCR beta chain was retrieved from a study of blood T cells in healthy people across ages. Per germline, CDR1 MDHEN and CDR2 SYDVKM. This CDR3 has 15 amino acids. The V end was cut by 6 bases, the J end by 6 bases, with 21 bases between. Study findings and constraints: Naive T cell percentage showed a strong correlation with the diversity of TCR beta. Donor CMV status, an unknown factor, possibly confounded changes in expanded clonotypes.

With regard to this clonotype: Antigen: not known.

Primed by a sample-barcoded 5' primer and a J-beta primer mix, a second PCR proceeded for about 6 to 11 cycles. From the 5' RACE reads, TCRdb called clonotypes with MiXCR, one entry per CDR3 protein. Here the sample spans 790,000 or so distinct CDR3 sequences, around 50% being singletons. Sequencing was done on a sample of blood. The source is a man between 40 and 49 years old in good health. This chain connects TRBV28 to TRBJ2-7; maybe TRBD2 (6 bases). CDR3 sequence (DNA): TGTGCCAGCAGCCGTAAAGGGGACTTTACATGCGAGCAGTACTTC. It translates to CASSRKGDFTCEQYF.